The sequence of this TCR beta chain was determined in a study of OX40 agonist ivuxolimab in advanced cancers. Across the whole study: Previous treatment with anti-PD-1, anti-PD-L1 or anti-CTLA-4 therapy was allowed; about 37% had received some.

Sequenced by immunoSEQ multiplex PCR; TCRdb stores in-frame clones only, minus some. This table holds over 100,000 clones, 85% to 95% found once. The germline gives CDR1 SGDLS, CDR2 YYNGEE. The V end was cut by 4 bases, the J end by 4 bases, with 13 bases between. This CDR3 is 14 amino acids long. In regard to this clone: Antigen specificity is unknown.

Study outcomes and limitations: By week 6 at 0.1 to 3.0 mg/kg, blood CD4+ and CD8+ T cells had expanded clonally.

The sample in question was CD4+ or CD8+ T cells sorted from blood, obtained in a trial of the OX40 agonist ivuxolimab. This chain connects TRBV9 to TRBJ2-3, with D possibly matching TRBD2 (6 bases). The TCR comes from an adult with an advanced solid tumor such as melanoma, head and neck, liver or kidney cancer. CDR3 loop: CASSLEGYADTQYF. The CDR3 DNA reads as TGTGCCAGCAGCCTGGAGGGGTACGCAGATACGCAGTATTTT.